This T cell receptor beta chain came from a study of blood T cell repertoires in COVID-19. Study context: Samples taken during acute and convalescent COVID-19 were collected in the United States, Italy and Spain.

Only in-frame clones appear in the TCRdb table, and some are missing; sequencing was by immunoSEQ multiplex PCR. Among around 440,000 clones listed, around 88% were seen once. The germline V gene has CDR1 LGHDT and CDR2 YNNKEL (reference sequence). The length of the CDR3 is 15 residues. V lost 4 bases, J lost 7 bases, and 14 bases lay in between. The sequencing sample was made of peripheral blood. This sequence originates from a woman aged 45-65 years with COVID-19, enrolled during active disease. V is TRBV3-1 (or the pseudogene TRBV3-2) and J is TRBJ1-6; weak D call: TRBD1 (6 bases). The CDR3 DNA reads TGTGCCAGCAGCCCAACCGACAGGACCAATTCACCCCTCCACTTT. This sequence encodes CASSPTDRTNSPLHF.